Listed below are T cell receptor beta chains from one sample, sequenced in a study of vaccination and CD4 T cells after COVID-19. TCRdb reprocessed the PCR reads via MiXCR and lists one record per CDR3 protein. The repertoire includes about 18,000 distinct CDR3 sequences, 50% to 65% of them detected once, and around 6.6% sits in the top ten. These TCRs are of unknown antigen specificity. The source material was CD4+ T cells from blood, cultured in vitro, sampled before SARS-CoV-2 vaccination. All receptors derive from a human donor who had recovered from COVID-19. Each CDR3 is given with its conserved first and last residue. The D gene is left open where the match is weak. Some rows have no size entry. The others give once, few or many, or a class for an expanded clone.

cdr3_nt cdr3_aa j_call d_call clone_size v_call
TGTGCCAGCAGCGTCAGGTCCGTGAGGTCTGAAGCTTTCTTT CASSVRSVRSEAFF TRBJ1-1 - - TRBV2
TGCAGTGCGAGAAGCGGGAGTACAGATACGCAGTATTTT CSARSGSTDTQYF TRBJ2-3 TRBD2 few TRBV20-1
TGCGCCAGCAGCCGAACTAGCGGGAGGGTCGATGAGCAGTTCTTC CASSRTSGRVDEQFF TRBJ2-1 TRBD2 - TRBV5-1
TGCAGTGCTAGACCCCTTCACGCGGGGGAAGCTTTCTTT CSARPLHAGEAFF TRBJ1-1 - few TRBV20-1
TGTGCCAGCGGGGGACAGAACACAGATACGCAGTATTTT CASGGQNTDTQYF TRBJ2-3 TRBD1 - TRBV6-1
TGTGCCAGCTCCGTCCCAGCGGGAGGGCCAGATACGCAGTATTTT CASSVPAGGPDTQYF TRBJ2-3 TRBD2 - TRBV6-2/TRBV6-3
TGTGCCAGCAGCTTAAATAGCGGGAGAGGAGATACGCAGTATTTT CASSLNSGRGDTQYF TRBJ2-3 TRBD2 few TRBV7-8
TGTGCCAGCAGCGCTGGACAGGACGCTCAATACGAGCAGTACTTC CASSAGQDAQYEQYF TRBJ2-7 TRBD1 few TRBV6-1
TGTGCCAGCAGAGCGGGACAGTGGGACATTCAGTACTTC CASRAGQWDIQYF TRBJ2-4 - - TRBV6-1
TGTGCCAGTAGTACAAGACCATCGGGTTCTTTCCCATACGAGCAGTACTTC CASSTRPSGSFPYEQYF TRBJ2-7 - - TRBV19
TGTGCCAGCAGGAGACTAGCGGTTTACGAGCAGTACTTC CASRRLAVYEQYF TRBJ2-7 TRBD2 - TRBV28
TGTGCCAGCATTGCCGGGACAGGCAACTATGGCTACACCTTC CASIAGTGNYGYTF TRBJ1-2 TRBD1 - TRBV28
TGTGCCAGCAGCTGGGGACTAGCACAAGAGACCCAGTACTTC CASSWGLAQETQYF TRBJ2-5 TRBD2 - TRBV7-2
TGTGCCAGCAGTTTAGGGTGGGGGTCGGGCTATGGCTACACCTTC CASSLGWGSGYGYTF TRBJ1-2 - - TRBV27
TGTGCCAGCAGTCGTCAGGGGGTGACTAATTCACCCCTCCACTTT CASSRQGVTNSPLHF TRBJ1-6 TRBD1 - TRBV12-3/TRBV12-4
TGTGCCAGCACGTTGGGGGGCTCCTATAATTCACCCCTCCACTTT CASTLGGSYNSPLHF TRBJ1-6 - few TRBV2
TGTGCCAGTAGCCAACAGGGATATAGCAATCAGCCCCAGCATTTT CASSQQGYSNQPQHF TRBJ1-5 - - TRBV19
TGCAGTGCTAGAAAGTTAGCGACCACCTTCGAGCAGTACTTC CSARKLATTFEQYF TRBJ2-7 - - TRBV20-1
TGCAGTGCCAAACGAACGGACAGGTACACCGGGGAGCTGTTTTTT CSAKRTDRYTGELFF TRBJ2-2 TRBD1 few TRBV20-1
TGCGCCAGCAGCCAAGCCCTTGCAGGGACTTATAGCAATCAGCCCCAGCATTTT CASSQALAGTYSNQPQHF TRBJ1-5 - - TRBV4-1
TGTGCCAGCAGGCGGGGTAGCTCCTACAATGAGCAGTTCTTC CASRRGSSYNEQFF TRBJ2-1 - - TRBV6-1
TGTGCCAGCACGCAGCTTAGCAATCAGCCCCAGCATTTT CASTQLSNQPQHF TRBJ1-5 - - TRBV2
TGTGCCACCAGCAGGACAGCTGAAAATTCACCCCTCCACTTT CATSRTAENSPLHF TRBJ1-6 - few TRBV15
TGTGCCAGCAGACGATGGACTAGCGGGAACACCGGGGAGCTGTTTTTT CASRRWTSGNTGELFF TRBJ2-2 TRBD2 - TRBV7-2
TGCAGTGCTAGAGCGGGGGACGGGGTAGATACGCAGTATTTT CSARAGDGVDTQYF TRBJ2-3 - few TRBV20-1
TGTGCCAGTGGGAGTAGAGGGGAGACCCAGTACTTC CASGSRGETQYF TRBJ2-5 - - TRBV21-1
TGTGCCAGCAGCCCCCGTGGGGGCGGTCGAGTAGCGGGATACACAGATACGCAGTATTTT CASSPRGGGRVAGYTDTQYF TRBJ2-3 TRBD2 once TRBV7-9
TGTGCCAGCAACCCGGGACAGGATGTTCCGACAAATGGCTACACCTTC CASNPGQDVPTNGYTF TRBJ1-2 TRBD1 - TRBV4-2
TGTGCCAGCAGTTTACCCGCTGGCTCCTACGAGCAGTACTTC CASSLPAGSYEQYF TRBJ2-7 - few TRBV28
TGTGCCAGCAGAAGACAGGGGGGCACAGATACGCAGTATTTT CASRRQGGTDTQYF TRBJ2-3 TRBD1 few TRBV2
TGCAGTGCTAGATCTTCTAGCGGGAGCACAGATACGCAGTATTTT CSARSSSGSTDTQYF TRBJ2-3 TRBD2 - TRBV20-1
TGTGCCAGCAGCGTCAGGTCCTATAATTCACCCCTCCACTTT CASSVRSYNSPLHF TRBJ1-6 - - TRBV2
TGCAGTGCTTTAGAAGGAGAGCGGGTGTCCTACAATGAGCAGTTCTTC CSALEGERVSYNEQFF TRBJ2-1 - - TRBV20-1
TGCAGTGCTATGGGCCATCAAGAGACCCAGTACTTC CSAMGHQETQYF TRBJ2-5 - few TRBV20-1
TGTGCCATCTTTGCTAGCGGGCGAAACACCGGGGAGCTGTTTTTT CAIFASGRNTGELFF TRBJ2-2 TRBD2 once TRBV10-3
TGCAGTGCTACTAGCGGGAGTATAGGTCGCACAGATACGCAGTATTTT CSATSGSIGRTDTQYF TRBJ2-3 TRBD2 few TRBV20-1
TGTGCCAGCAGGACAACCCGGGGTCAGCCCCAGCATTTT CASRTTRGQPQHF TRBJ1-5 - - TRBV6-1
TGCGCCAGCAGCTTTTCGGGCCAGAACACTGAAGCTTTCTTT CASSFSGQNTEAFF TRBJ1-1 - - TRBV5-1
TGCAGTGCTAGAGGGGACGAAAGATATGGCTACACCTTC CSARGDERYGYTF TRBJ1-2 - few TRBV20-1
TGCAGTCCTACAAAGCCCGCGGGAGGGCTCAATGAGCAGTTCTTC CSPTKPAGGLNEQFF TRBJ2-1 TRBD2 - TRBV20-1
TGCAGTGCTAGAGATCCAACAGGGGGCGGGGAGACCCAGTACTTC CSARDPTGGGETQYF TRBJ2-5 TRBD1 few TRBV20-1
TGCAGTGCTAGAGATCTGGCAGAGAATCAGCCCCAGCATTTT CSARDLAENQPQHF TRBJ1-5 - few TRBV20-1
TGTGCCAGCAGCCCCCGGGGACAGGGGGCTTGGAATTCACCCCTCCACTTT CASSPRGQGAWNSPLHF TRBJ1-6 TRBD1 few TRBV7-2
TGTGCCAGTACCATGGGGCAACGGAACACCGGGGAGCTGTTTTTT CASTMGQRNTGELFF TRBJ2-2 - few TRBV19
TGTGCCAGCAGCACCTCAAGCGGGACAGTGTCCTACGAGCAGTACTTC CASSTSSGTVSYEQYF TRBJ2-7 - - TRBV11-2